This T cell receptor beta chain originates from a study of read filtering for tumor transcriptome and immune sequencing. This library used 300 to 500 ng RNA and molecular barcoded adaptors spanning alpha/delta and beta/gamma chains. TCRdb reprocessed the reads via MiXCR and lists one record per CDR3 protein. This sample has 50,000 or so distinct CDR3 sequences, with approximately 19% found just once. This clonotype was seen at least ten times. Its antigen is currently unknown. The J segment lost 4 bases and the V segment lost 3 bases, leaving 5 bases of the junction unmatched. This CDR3 is 16 amino acids long. Germline V lookup: CDR1 SGHRS, CDR2 YFSETQ. The study, taken as a whole, reports: About 81.9% of IR-seq clonotypes had one read, totaling around 4% of reads; RNA-seq: 74.6% and 44.6%. Without single-read clonotypes, shared clonotype proportions correlated more between IR-seq and RNA-seq.

The chain uses TRBV5-1 and TRBJ2-3; 13 bases are shared with TRBD2. Sequenced sample: a population of CD138-negative cells sorted from bone marrow. This receptor was identified in a donor aged 40 or older with multiple myeloma. The CDR3 DNA follows: TGCGCCAGCAGCTCCCGGACTAGCGGGAGTGCAGATACGCAGTATTTT. The encoded protein is CASSSRTSGSADTQYF.